This TCR beta chain appears in the sequencing data of a study of blood T cell repertoires in COVID-19. J gave up 0 bases and V 4 bases, and 1 base lay outside the gene matches. This CDR3 spans 15 amino acids. CDR1 is MDHEN and CDR2 is SYDVKM in the germline V gene. Per the original methods: Amplification from reference gene primers served as the basis for estimated nucleated cell counts. The table came from immunoSEQ multiplex PCR; TCRdb's copy has only in-frame clones and leaves some out. The V and J calls and clone size were taken over from that table, and D and trimming were inferred from the DNA. The sample holds some 150,000 clones; around 80% are singletons and the top ten take more than 12%. Seattle patients were enrolled during active infection and followed longitudinally.

The source is a woman in her sixties or seventies with COVID-19, enrolled during active disease. The V and J genes are TRBV28 and TRBJ2-3; 10 nucleotides agree with TRBD2. The sequenced sample was peripheral blood. CDR3 in amino acids: CASSSLAGSTDTQYF. DNA for the CDR3: TGTGCCAGCAGTTCACTAGCGGGGAGCACAGATACGCAGTATTTT.